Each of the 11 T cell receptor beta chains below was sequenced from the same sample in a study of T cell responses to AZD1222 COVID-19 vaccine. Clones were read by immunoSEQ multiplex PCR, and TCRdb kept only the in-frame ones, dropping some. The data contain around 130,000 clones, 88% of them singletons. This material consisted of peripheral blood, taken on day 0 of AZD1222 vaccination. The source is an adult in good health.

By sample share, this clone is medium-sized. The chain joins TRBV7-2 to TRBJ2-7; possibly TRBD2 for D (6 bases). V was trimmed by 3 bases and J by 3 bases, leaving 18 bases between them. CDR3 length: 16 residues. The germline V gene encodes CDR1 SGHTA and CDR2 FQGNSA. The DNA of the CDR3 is TGTGCCAGCAGCTTCTATCCGGGACTGAAGAGCTACGAGCAGTACTTC. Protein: CASSFYPGLKSYEQYF.

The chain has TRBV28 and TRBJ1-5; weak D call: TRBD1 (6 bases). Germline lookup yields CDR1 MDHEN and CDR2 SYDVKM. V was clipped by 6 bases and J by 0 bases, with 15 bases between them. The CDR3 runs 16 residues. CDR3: CASSADSIISNQPQHF. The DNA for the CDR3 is TGTGCCAGCAGCGCGGACAGCATAATTAGCAATCAGCCCCAGCATTTT.

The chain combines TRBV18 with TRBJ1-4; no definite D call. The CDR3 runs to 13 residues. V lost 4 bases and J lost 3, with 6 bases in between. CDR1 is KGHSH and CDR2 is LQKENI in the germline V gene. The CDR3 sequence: CASSRAANEKLFF. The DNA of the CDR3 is TGTGCCAGCTCACGGGCGGCTAATGAAAAACTGTTTTTT.

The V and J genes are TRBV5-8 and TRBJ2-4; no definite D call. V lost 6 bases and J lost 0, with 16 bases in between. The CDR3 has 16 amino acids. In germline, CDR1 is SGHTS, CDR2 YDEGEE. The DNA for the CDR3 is TGTGCCAGCACCCCCGGTGGGCGAGTAGCCAAAAACATTCAGTACTTC. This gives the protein CASTPGGRVAKNIQYF.

The CDR3 coding sequence is TGTGCCAGTAAGGGACCCCAAACTTCCTACGAGCAGTACTTC. It yields the protein CASKGPQTSYEQYF. The chain has TRBV19 and TRBJ2-7; D assignment may be TRBD1 or TRBD2 (5 bases each). Looked up from germline, CDR1 is LNHDA and CDR2 is SQIVND (reference sequence). This CDR3 comprises 14 residues. V was cut by 7 bases and J by 1 base, with 14 bases left in between.

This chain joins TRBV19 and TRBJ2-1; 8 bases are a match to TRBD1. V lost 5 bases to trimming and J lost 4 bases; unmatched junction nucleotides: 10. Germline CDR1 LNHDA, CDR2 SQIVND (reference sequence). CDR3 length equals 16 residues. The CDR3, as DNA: TGTGCCAGTAGTGCCCGCGGACAGGGCTATTACAATGAGCAGTTCTTC. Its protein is CASSARGQGYYNEQFF.

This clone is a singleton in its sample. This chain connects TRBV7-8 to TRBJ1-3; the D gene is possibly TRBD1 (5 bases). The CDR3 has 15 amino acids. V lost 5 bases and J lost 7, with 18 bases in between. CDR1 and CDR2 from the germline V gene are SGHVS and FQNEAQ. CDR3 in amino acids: CASSHRSIVPNTIYF. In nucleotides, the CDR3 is TGTGCCAGCAGCCACAGGTCCATCGTCCCGAACACCATATATTTT.

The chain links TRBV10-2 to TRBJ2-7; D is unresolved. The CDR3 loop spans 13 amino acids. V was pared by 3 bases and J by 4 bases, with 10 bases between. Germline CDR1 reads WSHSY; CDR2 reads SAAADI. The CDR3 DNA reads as TGCGCCAGCAGTGAAAACATGCCATACGAGCAGTACTTC. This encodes CASSENMPYEQYF.

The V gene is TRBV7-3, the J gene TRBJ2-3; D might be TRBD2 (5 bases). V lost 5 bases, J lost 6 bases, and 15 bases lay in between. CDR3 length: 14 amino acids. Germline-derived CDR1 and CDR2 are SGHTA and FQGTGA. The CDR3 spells CASSPSDPGDTQYF. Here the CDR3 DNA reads TGTGCCAGCAGCCCATCTGACCCGGGGGATACGCAGTATTTT.

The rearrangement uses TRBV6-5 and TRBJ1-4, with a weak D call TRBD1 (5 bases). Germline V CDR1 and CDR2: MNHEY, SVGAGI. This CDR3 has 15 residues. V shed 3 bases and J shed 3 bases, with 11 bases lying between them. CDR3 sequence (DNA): TGTGCCAGCAGTTATTCAGGGCTATCTAATGAAAAACTGTTTTTT. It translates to CASSYSGLSNEKLFF.

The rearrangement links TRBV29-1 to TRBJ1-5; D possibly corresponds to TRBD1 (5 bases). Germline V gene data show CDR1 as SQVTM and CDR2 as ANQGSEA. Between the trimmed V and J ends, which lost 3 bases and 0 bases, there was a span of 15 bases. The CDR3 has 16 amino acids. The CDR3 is CSVDARQTDSNQPQHF. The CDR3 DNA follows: TGCAGCGTTGACGCCCGCCAGACAGATAGCAATCAGCCCCAGCATTTT.